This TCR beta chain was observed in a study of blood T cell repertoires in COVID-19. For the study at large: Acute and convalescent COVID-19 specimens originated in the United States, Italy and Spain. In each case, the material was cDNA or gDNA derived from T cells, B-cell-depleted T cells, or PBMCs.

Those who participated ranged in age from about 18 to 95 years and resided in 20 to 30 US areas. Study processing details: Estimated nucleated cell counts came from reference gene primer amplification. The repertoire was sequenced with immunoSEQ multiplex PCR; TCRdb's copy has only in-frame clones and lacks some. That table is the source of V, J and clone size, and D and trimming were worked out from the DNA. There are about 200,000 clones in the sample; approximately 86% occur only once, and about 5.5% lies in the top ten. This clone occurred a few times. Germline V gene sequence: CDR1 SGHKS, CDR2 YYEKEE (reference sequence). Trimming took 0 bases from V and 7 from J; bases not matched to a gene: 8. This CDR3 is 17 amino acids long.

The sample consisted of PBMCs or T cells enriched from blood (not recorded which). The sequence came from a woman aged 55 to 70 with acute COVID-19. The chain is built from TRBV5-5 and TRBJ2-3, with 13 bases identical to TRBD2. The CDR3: CASSLGTGTSGTNTQYF. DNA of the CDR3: TGTGCCAGCAGCTTGGGGACCGGGACTAGCGGGACGAATACGCAGTATTTT.